This TCR beta chain was sequenced for a study of blood T cell repertoires in COVID-19. TCRdb's table, derived via immunoSEQ multiplex PCR, lists solely in-frame clones and lacks some. The sample yields 250,000 or so clones, nearly 95% seen once. This clone appeared once. The source material was peripheral blood. The TCR originated in a man in his thirties or forties with COVID-19, enrolled during active disease.

The CDR3 is CASTLQDRVGGEAFF. DNA of the CDR3: TGCGCCAGCACCTTACAGGACAGGGTGGGTGGTGAAGCTTTCTTT. The chain combines TRBV5-1 with TRBJ1-1, with 8 bases identical to TRBD1. CDR3 length: 15 amino acids. J was trimmed by 7 bases and V by 6 bases; bases with no gene match: 14. Germline-derived CDR1 and CDR2 are SGHRS and YFSETQ.